Sequencing of this T cell receptor (beta chain) was carried out in a study of neurological immune-mediated disorders. By sample fraction, this clonotype is medium-sized. For sorted libraries, the input was some 1 million CD4+ or CD8+ T cells. V was trimmed by 3 bases and J by 7 bases, leaving 15 bases between them. The CDR3 sequence is 15 residues long. The germline V gene has CDR1 MGHDK and CDR2 SYGVNS. The cDNA was produced through 5'RACE with 10-nucleotide random UMIs. MiXCR was run by TCRdb on the 5' RACE reads, yielding one entry per CDR3 protein. Of roughly 3,900 distinct CDR3 sequences in the sample, about 31% are singletons; the top ten hold 35% to 45%.

Source material: CD8+ T cells from blood. The chain carries TRBV25-1 and TRBJ2-2, with D unclear. This sequence was found in a man aged 45-65 years with HTLV-1-associated myelopathy (HAM/TSP). The CDR3 nucleotides read TGTGCCAGCAGTGACCGGGCAGAAGGAGACGGGGAGCTGTTTTTT. Residues: CASSDRAEGDGELFF.